Listed here are 27 T cell receptor beta chains from one sample, sequenced in a study of T-cell reconstitution after alpha-beta-depleted transplantation in children. Unique molecular identifiers were incorporated into the prepared TCRbeta library. Using its own MiXCR run on the PCR reads, TCRdb lists one record per CDR3 protein. The sample contains around 250,000 distinct CDR3 sequences, around 8% of which appear only once. The material was PBMCs, mostly from graft donor cells, obtained 180 days after TCRalphabeta/CD19-depleted stem cell transplant. Receptor source: a male patient between 10 and 17 years old who had a stem cell transplant for acute lymphoblastic leukemia, so the T cells may come from the graft donor.

This clonotype was counted ten times or more. The chain recombines TRBV4-1 with TRBJ2-1, with 10 bases that match TRBD2. Germline V gene sequence: CDR1 MGHRA, CDR2 YSYEKL. V gave up 5 bases and J gave up 8 bases; unmatched junction bases: 9. This CDR3 spans 15 amino acids. As DNA, the CDR3 is TGCGCCAGCAGCTATTCGGGACTAGCGTTTGATGAGCAGTTCTTC. It translates to CASSYSGLAFDEQFF.

This clonotype was counted ten times or more. The chain carries TRBV12-3 or TRBV12-4 and TRBJ2-1; D is ambiguous. V lost 7 bases, J lost 4 bases, and 5 bases lay in between. The CDR3 is 11 amino acids. The CDR3 protein is CASIGYNEQFF. CDR3 bases: TGTGCCAGCATCGGGTACAATGAGCAGTTCTTC.

This clonotype was observed at least ten times. CDR3 in DNA: TGCAGTGCTAGGGCCGTAGCGGGGGGGCCCACAGATACGCAGTATTTT. This codes for CSARAVAGGPTDTQYF. The chain combines TRBV20-1 with TRBJ2-3; 11 nucleotides line up with TRBD2. J gave up 2 bases and V 3 bases, and 7 bases lay outside the gene matches. This CDR3 spans 16 amino acids. Germline-derived CDR1 and CDR2 are DFQATT and SNEGSKA (reference sequence).

Many counts were recorded for this clonotype. The V and J genes are TRBV3-1 and TRBJ2-3; D not certain. V gave up 0 bases and J gave up 6 bases, with 13 bases separating them. CDR3 size: 15 residues. Per the germline V gene, CDR1 is LGHDT and CDR2 is YNNKEL (reference sequence). Here the CDR3 reads CASSQEKGRWDTQYF. The CDR3 nucleotides read TGTGCCAGCAGCCAAGAAAAGGGTAGATGGGATACGCAGTATTTT.

This clonotype was observed at least ten times. CDR3 bases: TGTGCCAGCAGCTTAGATGTGGAGTCTAATGAAAAACTGTTTTTT. As protein: CASSLDVESNEKLFF. This chain connects TRBV11-2 to TRBJ1-4; no definite D call. CDR3 length: 15 residues. V lost 0 bases and J lost 3, with 8 bases in between. CDR1 is SGHAT and CDR2 is FQNNGV in the germline V gene.

This clonotype was seen ten or more times. The V gene is TRBV6-5, the J gene TRBJ1-1; TRBD1 matches 7 bases. V trimming: 4 bases; J trimming: 1 base; junction bases outside the gene matches: 6. The CDR3 is 15 residues long. Germline CDR1 is MNHEY and CDR2 is SVGAGI. This chain's CDR3 is CASSSRDSTNTEAFF. The CDR3 DNA reads TGTGCCAGCAGTTCCCGGGACAGTACGAACACTGAAGCTTTCTTT.

The sample holds many counts of this clonotype. The chain combines TRBV4-3 with TRBJ2-7; 7 bases are a match to TRBD1. Germline CDR1 is LGHNA and CDR2 is YSLEER. Germline trimming cut 0 bases from V and 4 bases from J; bases unmatched to any gene: 6. There are 15 residues in the CDR3. The CDR3: CASSQDHRGPYEQYF. The CDR3 coding sequence is TGCGCCAGCAGCCAAGATCACAGGGGCCCGTACGAGCAGTACTTC.

This clonotype occurred many times. This chain uses TRBV5-6 with TRBJ2-7, with D perhaps TRBD2 (6 bases). Trimming took 6 bases from V and 0 from J, leaving 16 bases between them. This CDR3 has 15 amino acids. Per germline, CDR1 SGHDT and CDR2 YYEEEE. CDR3 loop: CASTSRLVFSYEQYF. The CDR3 bases are TGTGCCAGCACCTCAAGACTAGTCTTCTCCTACGAGCAGTACTTC. The whole variable domain, filled in from reference TRBV5-6 and TRBJ2-7, reads DAGVTQSPTHLIKTRGQQVTLRCSPKSGHDTVSWYQQALGQGPQFIFQYYEEEERQRGNFPDRFSGHQFPNYSSELNVNALLLGDSALYLCASTSRLVFSYEQYFGPGTRLTVT.

This clonotype was counted many times. This chain joins TRBV6-5 and TRBJ1-3, with TRBD1 as a possible D gene (5 bases). The V end was cut by 4 bases, the J end by 0 bases, with 16 bases between. Germline CDR1 and CDR2: MNHEY and SVGAGI. CDR3 length: 17 amino acids. The CDR3 DNA is TGTGCCAGCAGTTCGTTGCCGGGACGGTCCTCTGGAAACACCATATATTTT. Translating it yields CASSSLPGRSSGNTIYF.

This clonotype was found many times. Its ends do not fully match the called genes, so a read error is possible. The chain links TRBV20-1 to TRBJ2-3, with D maybe TRBD2 (7 bases). The CDR3 spans 14 residues. Germline values: CDR1 DFQATT, CDR2 SNEGSKA (reference sequence). The CDR3 sequence: CSARGGLQADTQYF. CDR3 bases: TGCAGTGCCAGAGGGGGACTACAGGCAGATACGCAGTATTTT.

This clonotype was recorded at least ten times. This clone may be a read error of a much larger clone one base away. The J gene is TRBJ2-3, the V gene TRBV5-1, with D hard to call. The CDR3 contains 12 residues. CDR1 SGHRS and CDR2 YFSETQ come from the germline V gene. V was clipped by 4 bases and J by 2 bases, with 5 bases between them. The CDR3 DNA follows: TGCGCCAGCAGCCAGAACACAGATACGCAGTATTTT. Amino acids: CASSQNTDTQYF. Complete variable domain (other parts from reference TRBV5-1 and TRBJ2-3): KAGVTQTPRYLIKTRGQQVTLSCSPISGHRSVSWYQQTPGQGLQFLFEYFSETQRNKGNFPGRFSGRQFSNSRSEMNVSTLELGDSALYLCASSQNTDTQYFGPGTRLTVL.

This clonotype was counted many times. The J gene is TRBJ2-7, the V gene TRBV29-1; 7 bases agree with TRBD1. This CDR3 spans 12 amino acids. Trimming at V came to 7 bases and at J to 6 bases, leaving 9 bases not matched to a gene. CDR1 and CDR2 (germline): SQVTM, ANQGSEA. The CDR3 DNA sequence: TGCAGCGCTTCGCGACAGGGCTTCGAGCAGTACTTC. Protein sequence: CSASRQGFEQYF.

This clonotype was counted at least ten times. The chain combines TRBV28 with TRBJ2-1; either TRBD1 or TRBD2 may fit D (5 bases each). Germline CDR1 is MDHEN and CDR2 is SYDVKM. CDR3 length: 15 amino acids. Trimming removed 2 bases at V and 9 bases at J, with 17 bases between. The CDR3 loop is CASSLPGSGLGEQFF. For the CDR3, the DNA is TGTGCCAGCAGTTTACCGGGGTCGGGGCTTGGTGAGCAGTTCTTC.

This clonotype occurred many times. The chain carries TRBV9 and TRBJ2-3; 12 bases align to TRBD2. This CDR3 contains 16 residues. The V gene's germline CDR1 is SGDLS and CDR2 YYNGEE. With V trimmed by 2 bases and J by 3 bases, 4 bases remained unmatched. The CDR3 sequence is CASSVRLAGATDTQYF. In nucleotides, the CDR3 is TGTGCCAGCAGCGTCCGACTAGCGGGGGCTACAGATACGCAGTATTTT.

The genes are TRBV20-1 and TRBJ1-1; TRBD1 agrees at 7 bases. The CDR3 extends over 13 amino acids. V lost 3 bases to trimming and J lost 2 bases; unmatched junction nucleotides: 3. The germline CDR1 and CDR2 sequences are DFQATT and SNEGSKA (reference sequence). This CDR3 is CSASQGGNTEAFF. DNA of the CDR3: TGCAGTGCTAGTCAGGGGGGAAACACTGAAGCTTTCTTT.

This clonotype came up many times. The chain has TRBV2 and TRBJ1-5; no clear D gene. V was cut by 3 bases and J by 1 base, with 10 bases left in between. CDR1 is SNHLY and CDR2 is FYNNEI in the germline V gene. This CDR3 region has 15 residues. The CDR3 sequence: CASSEVTRSNQPQHF. CDR3 DNA sequence: TGTGCCAGCAGTGAGGTCACCCGGAGCAATCAGCCCCAGCATTTT.

This clonotype was counted ten times or more. V gene TRBV18 combines with J gene TRBJ2-2; D is uncertain. V shed 4 bases and J shed 3 bases, with 3 bases lying between them. The CDR3 spans 12 residues. The germline CDR1 and CDR2 sequences are KGHSH and LQKENI. CDR3 amino acids: CASSHYTGELFF. In nucleotides, the CDR3 is TGTGCCAGCTCACACTACACCGGGGAGCTGTTTTTT.

There are many counts of this clonotype. This chain connects TRBV6-5 to TRBJ1-1; D uncertain. The V gene lost 2 bases and the J gene lost 1 base, with 8 bases spanning the gap. Germline CDR1 MNHEY, CDR2 SVGAGI. The CDR3 loop spans 14 amino acids. CDR3 in DNA: TGTGCCAGCAGTTACGGACGGGCGAACACTGAAGCTTTCTTT. Its protein product is CASSYGRANTEAFF.

This clonotype turned up a few times. The chain recombines TRBV2 with TRBJ2-3; possibly TRBD1 or TRBD2 for D (6 bases each). Germline CDR1 and CDR2: SNHLY and FYNNEI. This CDR3 spans 17 amino acids. V shed 5 bases and J shed 2 bases, with 20 bases lying between them. CDR3 sequence reads: CASSPWRGAKVTDTQYF. The CDR3 nucleotides read TGTGCCAGCAGTCCTTGGAGGGGGGCTAAGGTCACAGATACGCAGTATTTT.

This clonotype was recorded at least ten times. This sequence joins TRBV20-1 and TRBJ1-5; D may be TRBD1 (6 bases). V lost 3 bases and J 4 bases, leaving 10 bases between the germline ends. This CDR3 is 13 amino acids long. From germline, CDR1 is DFQATT and CDR2 SNEGSKA (reference sequence). The CDR3 is CSARTGFNQPQHF. In nucleotides, the CDR3 is TGCAGTGCTAGGACAGGATTTAATCAGCCCCAGCATTTT.

This clonotype was recorded a few times. The V call is TRBV27, the J call TRBJ2-7; TRBD2 agrees at 9 bases. After removal of 3 bases from V and 7 bases from J, the junction contained 10 bases not matched to a gene. The CDR3 consists of 15 residues. Germline V gene sequence: CDR1 MNHEY, CDR2 SMNVEV (reference sequence). The CDR3 sequence: CASSFNLAGPGEQYF. The CDR3 bases are TGTGCCAGCAGTTTCAATCTAGCGGGACCTGGGGAGCAGTACTTC.

This clonotype has ten or more counts. V is TRBV7-2 and J is TRBJ2-4; 8 nucleotides line up with TRBD2. V lost 1 base, J lost 0 bases, and 2 bases stayed unmatched. This CDR3 has 16 amino acids. From germline, CDR1 is SGHTA and CDR2 FQGNSA. The chain's CDR3 is CASSLEGLVAKNIQYF. The CDR3 DNA reads as TGTGCCAGCAGCTTAGAGGGACTAGTAGCCAAAAACATTCAGTACTTC.

The sample holds many counts of this clonotype. J is TRBJ1-2 and V is TRBV12-3 or TRBV12-4; D is uncertain. V was clipped by 5 bases and J by 8 bases, with 9 bases between them. There are 11 residues in the CDR3. CDR3 nucleotide sequence: TGTGCCAGCAGTCCAAGAATCGGCTACACCTTC. Translated: CASSPRIGYTF.

The chain couples TRBV20-1 to TRBJ2-1; the D call may be TRBD1 or TRBD2 (6 bases each). CDR1 is DFQATT, CDR2 SNEGSKA, per germline (reference sequence). Trimming cost V 0 bases and J 3 bases, with 18 bases left between them. CDR3 length equals 17 residues. The DNA of the CDR3 is TGCAGTGCTAGAGACGCGACCATCAGGGGAGGCTACAATGAGCAGTTCTTC. Its translation: CSARDATIRGGYNEQFF.

This clonotype was detected many times. This chain links TRBV20-1 with TRBJ1-5; a possible D gene is TRBD1 (5 bases). The V end lost 2 bases, the J end lost 3 bases, and 8 bases lay between the germline ends. Germline CDR1 is DFQATT and CDR2 is SNEGSKA (reference sequence). This CDR3 has 13 amino acids. The CDR3 loop is CSARQGSNQPQHF. DNA of the CDR3: TGCAGTGCTAGACAGGGCTCCAATCAGCCCCAGCATTTT.

This clonotype was counted only a few times. The V gene is TRBV28, the J gene TRBJ2-1, with unresolved D. The CDR3 loop spans 14 amino acids. Germline V gene sequence: CDR1 MDHEN, CDR2 SYDVKM. Trimming took off 5 bases at V and 6 bases at J, with 14 bases between the two ends. The CDR3 here is CASSISTDPNEQFF. CDR3 nucleotides: TGTGCCAGCAGTATAAGTACGGACCCCAATGAGCAGTTCTTC.

Many counts were recorded for this clonotype. The V gene is TRBV7-8, the J gene TRBJ2-2; unclear D gene. V dropped 4 bases and J dropped 2 bases, with 8 bases sitting between them. Germline lookup yields CDR1 SGHVS and CDR2 FQNEAQ. The CDR3 contains 14 residues. Here the CDR3 reads CASSSLHNTGELFF. CDR3 coding DNA: TGTGCCAGCAGCTCCCTCCATAACACCGGGGAGCTGTTTTTT.